Listed below are T cell receptor beta chains from one sample, sequenced in a study of beta chain features in type 1 diabetes. Only in-frame clones appear in the TCRdb table, and some are missing; sequencing was by immunoSEQ multiplex PCR. The table records about 900,000 clones, 17% of them present only once. The specimen sequenced was naive CD4+ T cells from blood. The receptors originated from a woman between 18 and 30 years old in good health. The CDR3 runs from the conserved cysteine through the conserved F or W. The D gene is left open where the match is weak. Clone size is given for some rows only: seen once, a few or many times, or a class if the clone is expanded.

v_gene,abundance,d_gene,j_gene,len,CDR3nt,CDR3aa
TRBV7-2,-,-,TRBJ1-5,16,TGTGCCAGCAGCTTGGGCGGCCCCTTAAGCAATCAGCCCCAGCATTTT,CASSLGGPLSNQPQHF
TRBV29-1,-,-,TRBJ2-1,14,TGCAGCGTTGTCGACACGGGAGATCGGAATGAGCAGTTCTTC,CSVVDTGDRNEQFF
TRBV7-2,-,-,TRBJ1-3,16,TGTGCCAGCAGCTTAGGGATTGGGGGTCCTGGAAACACCATATATTTT,CASSLGIGGPGNTIYF
TRBV7-9,-,TRBD1,TRBJ1-1,13,TGTGCCAGCAGCCGAGGGACAGGGGGCAAGGCTTTCTTT,CASSRGTGGKAFF
TRBV5-4,few,-,TRBJ2-3,14,TGTGCCAGCAGCCCCACTAGGGCCGCAGATACGCAGTATTTT,CASSPTRAADTQYF
TRBV6-6,-,TRBD1,TRBJ1-5,14,TGTGCCACCACAGGGGTTTATAGCAATCAGCCCCAGCATTTT,CATTGVYSNQPQHF
TRBV10-3,-,-,TRBJ2-3,15,TGTGCCATCAGTGAGTCAGGCCAGGACACAGATACGCAGTATTTT,CAISESGQDTDTQYF
TRBV7-2,-,-,TRBJ2-2,16,TGTGCCAGCAGCCTCAACCCGGGTCTTAAAACCGGGGAGCTGTTTTTT,CASSLNPGLKTGELFF
TRBV10-3,few,-,TRBJ2-7,14,TGTGCCACCAGAGGCACGGGACCCAAAAGGGAGCAGTACTTC,CATRGTGPKREQYF
TRBV7-9,-,-,TRBJ2-7,13,TGTGCCAGCAGCTTATCCGCCGGGGACGAGCAGTACTTC,CASSLSAGDEQYF
TRBV6-5,few,-,TRBJ2-3,16,TGTGCCAGCAGTTACCTCTTCGCGGCTAGCACAGATACGCAGTATTTT,CASSYLFAASTDTQYF
TRBV9,-,TRBD2,TRBJ2-7,15,TGTGCCAGCAGCGTAAAGGCGGGAGCGAGCTACGAGCAGTACTTC,CASSVKAGASYEQYF
TRBV10-3,-,TRBD2,TRBJ2-1,15,TGTGCCTCCGGGACTAGCGGGGCCTCCTACAATGAGCAGTTCTTC,CASGTSGASYNEQFF
TRBV18,-,-,TRBJ2-7,14,TGTGCCAGCTCACCACGTACTACTTCCTACGAGCAGTACTTC,CASSPRTTSYEQYF
TRBV9,-,-,TRBJ2-3,18,TGTGCCAGCAGCGTAGCTCTCCCGGGGCAGACTAGCACAGATACGCAGTATTTT,CASSVALPGQTSTDTQYF
TRBV5-4,few,-,TRBJ1-5,12,TGTGCCAGCACATTTCAAGCCCAGCCCCAGCATTTT,CASTFQAQPQHF
TRBV5-1,-,TRBD1,TRBJ1-1,15,TGCGCCAGCAGCTTGGGGGGGACAGTTAACACTGAAGCTTTCTTT,CASSLGGTVNTEAFF
TRBV9,-,TRBD2,TRBJ2-1,17,TGTGCCAGCAGCCCGATAACTTCTAGCGGGAGTCTCCGATGGCAGTTCTTC,CASSPITSSGSLRWQFF
TRBV28,few,TRBD1,TRBJ2-7,14,TGTGCCAGCAGTCCCGGACAGGTAGACGACGAGCAGTACTTC,CASSPGQVDDEQYF
TRBV4-2,-,-,TRBJ1-3,17,TGTGCCAGCAGCCAAGTTTACAGGCGCGCCTCTGGAAACACCATATATTTT,CASSQVYRRASGNTIYF
TRBV10-3,-,-,TRBJ2-3,17,TGTGCCATCAGTGAGTCCGTTGCCAGCCGTAGCACAGATACGCAGTATTTT,CAISESVASRSTDTQYF
TRBV27,-,TRBD2,TRBJ2-3,17,TGTGCCAGCAGTTTACTGTTAGCGGGAGGGCCTGCGAATACGCAGTATTTT,CASSLLLAGGPANTQYF
TRBV2,-,-,TRBJ2-5,14,TGTGCCAGCAGGGCTGGAGGGGGCAGGGAGACCCAGTACTTC,CASRAGGGRETQYF
TRBV28,-,TRBD2,TRBJ2-3,15,TGTGCCAGCAGTTACCTAGCGGGAGGCCCAGATACGCAGTATTTT,CASSYLAGGPDTQYF